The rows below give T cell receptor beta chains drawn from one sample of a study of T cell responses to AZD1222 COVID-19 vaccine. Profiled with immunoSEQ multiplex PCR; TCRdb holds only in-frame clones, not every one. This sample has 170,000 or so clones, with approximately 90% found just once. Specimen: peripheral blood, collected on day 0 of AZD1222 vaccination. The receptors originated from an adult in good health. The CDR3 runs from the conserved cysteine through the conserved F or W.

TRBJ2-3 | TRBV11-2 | CASSLSTGSWDTQYF
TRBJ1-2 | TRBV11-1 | CASSLASSATDGYTF
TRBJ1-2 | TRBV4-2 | CASSRRTGEGNYGYTF
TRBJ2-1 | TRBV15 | CATSRADTRGDEQFF
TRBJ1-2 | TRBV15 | CATSRDRGGGYTF
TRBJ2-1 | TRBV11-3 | CASSAGLKQFF
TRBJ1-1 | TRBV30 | CAWSESGSNTEAFF
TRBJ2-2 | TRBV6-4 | CASSQDRIGTGELFF
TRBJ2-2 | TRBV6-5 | CASSSRGGTGELFF
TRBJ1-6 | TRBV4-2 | CASSQDWSGPASGSPLHF
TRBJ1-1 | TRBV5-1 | CASSTRQGSTEAFF
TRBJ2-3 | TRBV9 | CASSVEGFSSGTQYF
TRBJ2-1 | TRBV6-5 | CASSYSASGGALRQFF
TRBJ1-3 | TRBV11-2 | CASSLRGDRGPGNTIYF
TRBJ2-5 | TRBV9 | CASSGERGPKETQYF
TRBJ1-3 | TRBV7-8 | CASSLARAGNTIYF
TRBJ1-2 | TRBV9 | CASSVGSLSYGYTF
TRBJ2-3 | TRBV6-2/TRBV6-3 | CASSYDASTDTQYF
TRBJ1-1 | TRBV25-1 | CASSEERGTDNEAFF
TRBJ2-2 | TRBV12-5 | CASVVGMNTGELFF
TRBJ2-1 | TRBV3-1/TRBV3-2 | CASSQVAGGHREQFF
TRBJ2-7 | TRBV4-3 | CASSQEWGADEQYF
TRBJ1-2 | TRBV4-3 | CASSRDRNYGYTF
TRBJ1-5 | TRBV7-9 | CASSPEGGSGQPQHF
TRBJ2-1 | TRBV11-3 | CASSPRGRVSYNEQFF
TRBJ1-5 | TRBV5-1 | CASSTSTGENQPQHF
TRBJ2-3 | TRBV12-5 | CASTTGRTSTDTQYF
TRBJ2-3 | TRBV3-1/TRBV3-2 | CASSQGGGRTDTQYF
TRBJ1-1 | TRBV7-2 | CASRSSGGTEAFF
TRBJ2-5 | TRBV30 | CAWSGGLQETQYF
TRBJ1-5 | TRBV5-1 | CASSLGQENQPQHF
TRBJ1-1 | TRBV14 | CASSTTGPTEAFF
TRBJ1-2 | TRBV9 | CASSPWTGNYGYTF
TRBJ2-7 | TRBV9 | CASSVVGTGGVYEQYF
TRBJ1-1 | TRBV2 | CASSLGKAFF
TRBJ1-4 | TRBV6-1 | CASSEADRYREKLFF
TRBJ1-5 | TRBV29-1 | CSAPGQVDQPQHF
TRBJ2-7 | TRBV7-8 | CASSNRALTSYEQYF
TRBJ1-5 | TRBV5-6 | CASRRATDQPQHF
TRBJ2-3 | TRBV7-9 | CASSGQSGDTQYF
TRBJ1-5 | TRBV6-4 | CASSRETNQPQHF
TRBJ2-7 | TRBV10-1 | CASNTDRLRGYEQYF
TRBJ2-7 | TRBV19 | CASSTGLEQYF
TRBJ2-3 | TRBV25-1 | CASSRDHGADTQYF
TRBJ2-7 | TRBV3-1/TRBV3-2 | CASRRSGGGDEQYF
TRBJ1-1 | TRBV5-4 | CASRADRGSTEAFF
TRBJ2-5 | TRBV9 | CASSVGAGGKETQYF
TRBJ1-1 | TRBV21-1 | CASKSGRRGGKNTEAFF
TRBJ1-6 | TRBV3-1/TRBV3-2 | CASSPNNSPLHF
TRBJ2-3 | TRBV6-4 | CASSSGTSDTDTQYF
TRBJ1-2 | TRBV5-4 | CASSRGGRGYTF
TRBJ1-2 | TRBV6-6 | CAARPQGVGGYTF
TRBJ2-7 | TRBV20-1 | CSAKQGAEQYF
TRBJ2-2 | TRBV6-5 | CASSYQIENTGELFF
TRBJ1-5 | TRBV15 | CATSRAGSNQPQHF
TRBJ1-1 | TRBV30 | CAWSMDGNTEAFF